The clone carrying this TCR beta chain was counted a single time. Its antigen is not known. Only CD45RO-negative cells positively selected for CCR7 counted as naive CD8 cells, so terminally differentiated effector memory CD45RA+ cells were excluded. This entry comes from a study of shared clonotypes between healthy human individuals. Clones were read by immunoSEQ multiplex PCR, and TCRdb kept only the in-frame ones, dropping some. This sample has roughly 2.1 million clones; approximately 94% occur once, and the top ten carry under 2%. V gave up 5 bases and J gave up 7 bases, with 12 bases separating them. This CDR3 region has 13 residues. Germline V gene lookup returns CDR1 MDHEN and CDR2 SYDVKM. General study findings and limits: Against clonotypes common to all four donors, non-shared ones had lower generation probabilities. An effect of sequencing depth on clonotype sharing among donors was expected. Shared across a few donors were around 5% of the naive CD4 clonotypes.

The chain is built from TRBV28 and TRBJ1-5; D is ambiguous. This clonotype was obtained from a young man in good health. Some clones in this sample may be carry-over from other donors' samples. Sequencing was performed on naive CD8+ T cells from PBMCs. In nucleotides, the CDR3 is TGTGCCAGCAGTGATCCGGGAGGGCAGCCCCAGCATTTT. Protein: CASSDPGGQPQHF.